Given below is one T cell receptor beta chain in context. Germline-derived CDR1 and CDR2 are SGDLS and YYNGEE. The CDR3 consists of 14 residues. V lost 0 bases to trimming and J lost 4 bases, with 10 bases between them. The data were obtained in a study of blood T cell repertoires in COVID-19. Study in general: Italy, Spain and the United States were the sources of the convalescent and acute COVID-19 samples. T cells, B-cell-depleted T cells, or PBMCs supplied cDNA or gDNA.

Methods used by the authors: How many nucleated cells were present was estimated from reference gene primer amplification. TCRdb keeps only in-frame clones here, not all; method: immunoSEQ multiplex PCR. V and J calls plus clone size are reproduced from that table; the DNA served to infer D and trimming. The sample has approximately 34,000 clones; more than 65% are singletons. Sequenced: peripheral blood. V and J are TRBV9 and TRBJ1-1; no clear D gene. This receptor was taken from a man between 65 and 79 years old with COVID-19, enrolled during active disease. The CDR3 nucleotides are TGTGCCAGCAGCGTAGAACAATCCGCCACTGAAGCTTTCTTT. This sequence encodes CASSVEQSATEAFF.